The next 17 T cell receptor beta chains were all read from a single sample in a study of vaccination effects on CD4 cells after COVID-19. Antigens of these TCRs are unknown. Clones were read by immunoSEQ multiplex PCR, and TCRdb kept only the in-frame ones, dropping some. In the table there are over 9,000 clones, approximately 76% of which are singletons. Following 10 days of culture, CD4+ T cells were isolated. Participants completed two doses of the BNT162b2 or mRNA-1273 vaccine. This material consisted of CD4+ T cells from PBMCs cultured without peptide, taken after COVID-19 vaccination. The receptors stem from a human donor who received a COVID-19 vaccine.

The rearrangement uses TRBV28 and TRBJ2-1; the match to TRBD1 covers 11 bases. The CDR3 is 18 residues long. Unmatched junction bases numbered 8, after V lost 3 bases and J lost 1 base. In germline, CDR1 is MDHEN, CDR2 SYDVKM. The CDR3 spells CASSLGTGTGGSYNEQFF. The DNA of the CDR3 is TGTGCCAGCAGTTTGGGTACGGGGACAGGGGGGTCCTACAATGAGCAGTTCTTC.

V gene TRBV12-3 or TRBV12-4 combines with J gene TRBJ1-1, with D unresolved. Trimming cost V 4 bases and J 3 bases, with 9 bases left between them. The CDR3 runs to 13 residues. CDR3 sequence: CASSYQVYTEAFF. The CDR3 nucleotides are TGTGCCAGCAGTTACCAGGTGTACACTGAAGCTTTCTTT.

This clone was counted between two and nine times. The genes are TRBV25-1 and TRBJ1-6; TRBD1 is a possible D gene (6 bases). The CDR3 is made up of 15 amino acids. Germline V lookup: CDR1 MGHDK, CDR2 SYGVNS. Trimming took off 9 bases at V and 6 bases at J, with 18 bases between the two ends. CDR3 nucleotides: TGTGCCAGTCGACCGAGGGGGGATCTTAATTCACCCCTCCACTTT. This translates into CASRPRGDLNSPLHF.

The chain carries TRBV24-1 and TRBJ1-4; TRBD1 aligns across 7 bases. V was clipped by 0 bases and J by 8 bases; unmatched bases: 5. Looked up from germline, CDR1 is KGHDR and CDR2 is SFDVKD. This CDR3 is 15 amino acids long. The CDR3: CATSDLDRAGEKLFF. Written as DNA, the CDR3 is TGTGCCACCAGTGATTTGGACAGGGCGGGGGAAAAACTGTTTTTT.

A few counts support this clone. The V call is TRBV5-1, the J call TRBJ2-2; maybe TRBD1 (6 bases). Germline V lookup: CDR1 SGHRS, CDR2 YFSETQ. The CDR3 loop spans 13 amino acids. Trimming removed 5 bases from V and 6 bases from J, with 11 bases in between. As DNA, the CDR3 is TGCGCCAGCAGGCTACAGGGTCCCGGGGAGCTGTTTTTT. Encoded protein: CASRLQGPGELFF.

The chain uses TRBV6-5 and TRBJ1-2, with unresolved D. This CDR3 contains 13 residues. The germline gives CDR1 MNHEY, CDR2 SVGAGI. In DNA, the CDR3 is TGTGGGGCGCACAGCGCACTTAACTATGGCTACACCTTC. It encodes CGAHSALNYGYTF.

V is TRBV5-1 and J is TRBJ2-2, with D hard to call. The CDR3 totals 18 residues. Germline values: CDR1 SGHRS, CDR2 YFSETQ. The V end was cut by 0 bases, the J end by 5 bases, with 20 bases between. The CDR3 here is CASSLGLTSSGVTGELFF. For the CDR3, the DNA is TGCGCCAGCAGCTTGGGTTTAACTTCCTCTGGCGTAACCGGGGAGCTGTTTTTT.

The rearrangement uses TRBV30 and TRBJ2-7; tentative D call: TRBD1 (6 bases). V lost 2 bases to trimming and J lost 3 bases, with 11 bases between them. This CDR3 spans 13 amino acids. Germline values: CDR1 GTSNPN, CDR2 SVGIG (reference sequence). In DNA form, the CDR3 reads TGTGCCTGGAGTCCCCAGACAGGCTACGAGCAGTACTTC. This gives the protein CAWSPQTGYEQYF. Combining the CDR3 with reference TRBV30 and TRBJ2-7 gives the whole variable domain SQTIHQWPATLVQPVGSPLSLECTVEGTSNPNLYWYRQAAGRGLQLLFYSVGIGQISSEVPQNLSASRPQDRQFILSSKKLLLSDSGFYLCAWSPQTGYEQYFGPGTRLTVT.

The chain uses TRBV6-2 or TRBV6-3 and TRBJ1-4, with D tentatively TRBD1 (5 bases). V was pared by 6 bases and J by 4 bases, with 9 bases between. The CDR3 loop spans 13 amino acids. Germline loops: CDR1 MNHEY, CDR2 SVGEGT. This CDR3 is CASSGTFNEKLFF. In nucleotides, the CDR3 is TGTGCCAGCAGCGGGACGTTTAATGAAAAACTGTTTTTT.

The V gene is TRBV7-2, the J gene TRBJ1-6; weak D call: TRBD1 (6 bases). CDR3 length: 16 amino acids. Trimming removed 6 bases from V and 4 bases from J, with 16 bases in between. Looked up from germline, CDR1 is SGHTA and CDR2 is FQGNSA. The CDR3 DNA reads TGTGCCAGCAGTGCCCGGCCCGGACAGTATAATTCACCCCTCCACTTT. As protein: CASSARPGQYNSPLHF.

The chain couples TRBV18 to TRBJ2-1, with TRBD2 matching 9 bases. The CDR3 is 16 residues long. With 5 bases clipped from V and 7 bases from J, the junction kept 12 bases outside the gene matches. CDR1 KGHSH and CDR2 LQKENI come from the germline V gene. The DNA of the CDR3 is TGTGCCAGCTCAGCCCAGTCTAGCGGGACGAGGAATGAGCAGTTCTTC. It yields the protein CASSAQSSGTRNEQFF. The full variable domain, with the rest looked up from reference TRBV18 and TRBJ2-1, is NAGVMQNPRHLVRRRGQEARLRCSPMKGHSHVYWYRQLPEEGLKFMVYLQKENIIDESGMPKERFSAEFPKEGPSILRIQQVVRGDSAAYFCASSAQSSGTRNEQFFGPGTRLTVL.

CDR3 region: CASSQGLAGGLSYEQYF. CDR3 nucleotide sequence: TGCGCCAGCAGCCAGGGGCTAGCGGGGGGCCTCTCCTACGAGCAGTACTTC. This chain links TRBV4-3 with TRBJ2-7, with 11 bases lining up with TRBD2. The CDR3 consists of 17 residues. V was pared by 3 bases and J by 0 bases, with 7 bases of the junction left unmatched. The germline gives CDR1 LGHNA, CDR2 YSLEER.

This chain connects TRBV28 to TRBJ2-1; 9 nucleotides align to TRBD2. CDR1 and CDR2 (germline): MDHEN, SYDVKM. The CDR3 is 16 amino acids. V was clipped by 2 bases and J by 8 bases; unmatched bases: 10. The chain's CDR3 is CASSLPSGAGSDEQFF. CDR3 DNA: TGTGCCAGCAGTTTACCTAGCGGGGCGGGCAGTGATGAGCAGTTCTTC.

A few counts support this clone. This chain connects TRBV19 to TRBJ1-6, with 7 bases aligning to TRBD1. V dropped 1 base and J dropped 7; count of bases not matched to a gene: 13. The CDR3 extends over 18 amino acids. Germline values: CDR1 LNHDA, CDR2 SQIVND (reference sequence). CDR3: CASSIGPLRGTVNSPLHF. In DNA, the CDR3 is TGTGCCAGTAGTATAGGCCCCCTCAGAGGGACAGTCAATTCACCCCTCCACTTT.

The chain has TRBV2 and TRBJ2-7, with 7 nucleotides matching TRBD1. Unmatched junction bases numbered 11, after V lost 6 bases and J lost 6 bases. The CDR3 consists of 14 residues. The V gene's germline CDR1 is SNHLY and CDR2 FYNNEI. In DNA, the CDR3 is TGTGCCAGCAGCCTAGACAGGGTGACCGCCGAGCAGTACTTC. It specifies CASSLDRVTAEQYF.

J is TRBJ2-3 and V is TRBV27, with D possibly matching TRBD1 (6 bases). CDR3 size: 16 residues. With 2 bases removed from V and 1 base from J, the gap between germline ends came to 13 bases. Germline V lookup: CDR1 MNHEY, CDR2 SMNVEV (reference sequence). The CDR3: CASSLRVTGRTDTQYF. In DNA form, the CDR3 reads TGTGCCAGCAGTTTAAGGGTGACAGGCCGCACAGATACGCAGTATTTT.

This rearrangement joins TRBV27 to TRBJ2-2; no firm D call. V was cut by 5 bases and J by 0 bases, with 10 bases left in between. CDR1 is MNHEY, CDR2 SMNVEV, per germline (reference sequence). The CDR3 spans 15 residues. CDR3 protein: CASSPDGTNTGELFF. The CDR3 DNA reads as TGTGCCAGCAGTCCGGACGGAACGAACACCGGGGAGCTGTTTTTT.